This TCR beta chain was sequenced during a study of blood T cell repertoires in COVID-19. Study context: Sites in the United States, Italy and Spain provided acute and convalescent COVID-19 samples.

The germline gives CDR1 SGHDN, CDR2 FVKESK. V was trimmed by 3 bases and J by 1 base, leaving 9 bases between them. The length of the CDR3 is 14 residues. Methods used by the authors: The assay estimated nucleated cells by amplifying reference gene primers. Some clones are missing from TCRdb's copy, which holds only in-frame ones; the method was immunoSEQ multiplex PCR. That table furnishes V, J and clone size, whereas the DNA furnished D and trimming. The sample lists nearly 70,000 clones; 90% to 95% were seen once. The V and J genes are TRBV14 and TRBJ1-2; no reliable D call. The source is a man in his forties with COVID-19, enrolled during active disease. The specimen was peripheral blood. The CDR3: CASSQQVFNYGYTF. CDR3 nucleotides: TGTGCCAGCAGCCAGCAGGTTTTTAACTATGGCTACACCTTC.